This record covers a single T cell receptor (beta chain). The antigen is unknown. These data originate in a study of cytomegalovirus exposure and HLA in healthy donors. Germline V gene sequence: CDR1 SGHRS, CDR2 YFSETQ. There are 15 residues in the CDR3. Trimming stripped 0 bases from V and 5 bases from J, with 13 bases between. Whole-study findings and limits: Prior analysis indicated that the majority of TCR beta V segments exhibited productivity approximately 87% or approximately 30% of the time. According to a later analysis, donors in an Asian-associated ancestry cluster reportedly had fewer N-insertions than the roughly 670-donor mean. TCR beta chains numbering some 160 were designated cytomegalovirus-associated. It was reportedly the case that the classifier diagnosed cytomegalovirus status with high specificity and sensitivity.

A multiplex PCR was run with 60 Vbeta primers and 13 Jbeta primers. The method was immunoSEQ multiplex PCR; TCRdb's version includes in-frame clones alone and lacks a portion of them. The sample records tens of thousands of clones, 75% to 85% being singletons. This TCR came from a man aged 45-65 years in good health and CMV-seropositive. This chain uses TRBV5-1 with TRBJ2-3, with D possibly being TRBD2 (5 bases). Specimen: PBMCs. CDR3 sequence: CASSLEGGLRDTQYF. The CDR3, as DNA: TGCGCCAGCAGCTTGGAGGGCGGGTTGAGAGATACGCAGTATTTT.